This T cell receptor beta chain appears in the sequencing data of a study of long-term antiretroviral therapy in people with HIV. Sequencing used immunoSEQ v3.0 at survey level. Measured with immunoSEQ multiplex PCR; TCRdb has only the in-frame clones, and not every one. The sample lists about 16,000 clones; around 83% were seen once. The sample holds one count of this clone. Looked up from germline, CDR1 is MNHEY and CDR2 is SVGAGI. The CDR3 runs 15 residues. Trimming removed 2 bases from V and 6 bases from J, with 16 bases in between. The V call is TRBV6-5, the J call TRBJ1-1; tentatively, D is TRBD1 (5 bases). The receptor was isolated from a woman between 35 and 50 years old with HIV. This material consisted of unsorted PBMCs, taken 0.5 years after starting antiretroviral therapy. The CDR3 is CASSYGRGIISEAFF. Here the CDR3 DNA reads TGTGCCAGCAGTTACGGGAGGGGTATAATCTCTGAAGCTTTCTTT.